This T cell receptor beta chain was found in a study of shared clonotypes between healthy human individuals. Concerning this clone itself: Its matching antigen is unknown.

Study-wide findings and caveats: Of the naive CD4 clonotypes, about 5% were shared across several donors. How much donors shared clonotypes was expected to be affected by sequencing depth.

Clones were read by immunoSEQ multiplex PCR, and TCRdb kept only the in-frame ones, dropping some. This sample yields hundreds of thousands of clones, of which approximately 92% are seen a single time; under 30% belongs to the top ten. Naive CD8 cells, CD45RO-negative and positively selected for CCR7, excluded terminally differentiated effector memory CD45RA+ cells. Germline V gives CDR1 MNHEY, CDR2 SVGAGI. Trimming removed 0 bases at V and 7 bases at J, with 7 bases between. The CDR3 is made up of 13 amino acids. The receptor was isolated from a young man in good health. This chain uses TRBV6-5 with TRBJ2-1; D unresolved. Material for sequencing was naive CD8+ T cells sorted from blood. The CDR3 DNA follows: TGTGCCAGCAGTTACTCCGGAGCGAATGAGCAGTTCTTC. Amino acid sequence: CASSYSGANEQFF.